These 20 T cell receptor beta chains share one sample of origin, sequenced in a study of blood T cell repertoires in COVID-19. Repertoires were generated with immunoSEQ multiplex PCR, while TCRdb's copy carries only in-frame clones and drops some. Here the sample spans approximately 200,000 clones, 80% to 90% being singletons. Material: PBMCs or T cells enriched from blood (not recorded which). The receptors were gathered from a man aged 25-45 years in a cohort exposed to, infected with or recovered from COVID-19 (not recorded which).

This chain connects TRBV5-1 to TRBJ2-1, with 10 bases that match TRBD1. The ends lost 4 bases at V and 9 bases at J; junction bases unmatched: 7. Germline CDR1 SGHRS, CDR2 YFSETQ. CDR3 length equals 14 residues. The CDR3 is CASSRGQGGTEQFF. In DNA, the CDR3 is TGCGCCAGCAGCCGCGGACAGGGGGGTACTGAGCAGTTCTTC.

This sequence joins TRBV7-9 and TRBJ1-1; TRBD1 might be the D (6 bases). Trimming left V 8 bases short and J 4 bases short, with 17 bases between. The CDR3 sequence is 14 residues long. Germline CDR1 is SEHNR and CDR2 is FQNEAQ (reference sequence). CDR3 nucleotides: TGTGCCAGCGCTCGTGTTCTGGGGGCCACTGAAGCTTTCTTT. This encodes CASARVLGATEAFF.

The chain links TRBV28 to TRBJ1-5; 11 nucleotides line up with TRBD1. Germline assignment: CDR1 MDHEN and CDR2 SYDVKM. The CDR3 totals 15 residues. V was pared by 6 bases and J by 5 bases, with 6 bases of the junction left unmatched. CDR3 protein: CASSSGQGAHQPQHF. The CDR3 DNA reads TGTGCCAGCAGCTCCGGACAGGGGGCGCATCAGCCCCAGCATTTT.

The gene calls are TRBV28 and TRBJ1-6, with D possibly being TRBD1 (6 bases). This CDR3 comprises 16 residues. Germline lookup yields CDR1 MDHEN and CDR2 SYDVKM. Here the CDR3 reads CVTTTGSWRYNSPLHF. The CDR3 DNA is TGTGTTACTACCACAGGGAGCTGGAGGTATAATTCACCCCTCCACTTT.

This clone was picked up one time. This chain connects TRBV5-6 to TRBJ1-2, with TRBD1 as a possible D gene (5 bases). CDR1 SGHDT and CDR2 YYEEEE come from the germline V gene. The V end lost 3 bases, the J end lost 2 bases, and 14 bases lay between the germline ends. The CDR3 has 15 amino acids. CDR3 amino acids: CASSSWGLGNYGYTF. The CDR3 nucleotides are TGTGCCAGCAGCTCCTGGGGCCTAGGGAACTATGGCTACACCTTC.

The chain is built from TRBV9 and TRBJ2-7; 8 nucleotides match TRBD1. V dropped 0 bases and J dropped 2; count of bases not matched to a gene: 4. This CDR3 comprises 15 residues. The germline gives CDR1 SGDLS, CDR2 YYNGEE. Here the CDR3 DNA reads TGTGCCAGCAGCGTAGACAGGGGGACCCCCTACGAGCAGTACTTC. Translated, it gives CASSVDRGTPYEQYF.

The chain recombines TRBV9 with TRBJ1-1; D is unclear. V was clipped by 0 bases and J by 0 bases, with 9 bases between them. CDR1 is SGDLS, CDR2 YYNGEE, per germline. This CDR3 comprises 15 residues. CDR3 in DNA: TGTGCCAGCAGCGTAGTTACCCAGTTGAACACTGAAGCTTTCTTT. Its protein product is CASSVVTQLNTEAFF. Combining the CDR3 with reference TRBV9 and TRBJ1-1 gives the whole variable domain DSGVTQTPKHLITATGQRVTLRCSPRSGDLSVYWYQQSLDQGLQFLIQYYNGEERAKGNILERFSAQQFPDLHSELNLSSLELGDSALYFCASSVVTQLNTEAFFGQGTRLTVV.

This sequence joins TRBV10-3 and TRBJ1-6; 8 nucleotides line up with TRBD1. Germline loops: CDR1 ENHRY, CDR2 SYGVKD. Losses at the gene ends were 0 bases for V and 6 bases for J; bases not matched to a gene: 1. The CDR3 spans 15 residues. The CDR3 sequence is CAISESGQVNSPLHF. For the CDR3, the DNA is TGTGCCATCAGTGAGTCGGGACAGGTTAATTCACCCCTCCACTTT.

This clone has more than one count but fewer than ten. This sequence joins TRBV15 and TRBJ2-7; D is undetermined. Trimming took 4 bases from V and 1 from J, leaving 14 bases between them. In germline, CDR1 is LNHNV, CDR2 YYDKDF (reference sequence). This CDR3 contains 15 residues. The CDR3 protein is CATSKEVGRSYEQYF. In DNA, the CDR3 is TGTGCCACCAGCAAAGAGGTGGGCCGGTCCTACGAGCAGTACTTC. Full variable domain (outside the CDR3, taken from reference TRBV15 and TRBJ2-7): DAMVIQNPRYQVTQFGKPVTLSCSQTLNHNVMYWYQQKSSQAPKLLFHYYDKDFNNEADTPDNFQSRRPNTSFCFLDIRSPGLGDTAMYLCATSKEVGRSYEQYFGPGTRLTVT.

V is TRBV7-2 and J is TRBJ1-6, with a weak D call TRBD1 (5 bases). V dropped 5 bases and J dropped 4 bases, with 9 bases sitting between them. Germline assignment: CDR1 SGHTA and CDR2 FQGNSA. The CDR3 has 14 residues. CDR3 coding DNA: TGTGCCAGCAGCCCGCAGGGTTATAATTCACCCCTCCACTTT. Encoded protein: CASSPQGYNSPLHF.

The chain joins TRBV6-5 to TRBJ2-1; 12 nucleotides match TRBD2. Germline CDR1 and CDR2: MNHEY and SVGAGI. The length of the CDR3 is 15 residues. V was pared by 6 bases and J by 3 bases, with 3 bases of the junction left unmatched. The CDR3 bases are TGTGCCAGCAGCCTACTAGCGGGGGGCTACAATGAGCAGTTCTTC. Translated: CASSLLAGGYNEQFF.

The chain links TRBV10-2 to TRBJ2-1; D remains ambiguous. CDR1 and CDR2 from the germline V gene are WSHSY and SAAADI. This CDR3 region has 13 residues. V lost 3 bases and J 9 bases, leaving 12 bases between the germline ends. As DNA, the CDR3 is TGCGCCAGCAGTGAATATGTTAGTAGTGAGCAGTTCTTC. Its protein product is CASSEYVSSEQFF.

The J gene is TRBJ2-7, the V gene TRBV5-4; D perhaps matches TRBD1 (6 bases). CDR3 length equals 12 residues. From germline, CDR1 is SGHNT and CDR2 YYREEE (reference sequence). The V end lost 2 bases, the J end lost 4 bases, and 7 bases lay between the germline ends. CDR3 sequence: CASSLGGYEQYF. CDR3 nucleotides: TGTGCCAGCAGCTTAGGGGGATACGAGCAGTACTTC.

This rearrangement joins TRBV3-1 (or the pseudogene TRBV3-2) to TRBJ2-5; perhaps TRBD2 as D (5 bases). CDR1 is LGHDT, CDR2 YNNKEL, per germline (reference sequence). The V end was cut by 2 bases, the J end by 4 bases, with 11 bases between. The CDR3 sequence is 14 residues long. The CDR3 here is CASSQRGIGETQYF. The DNA of the CDR3 is TGTGCCAGCAGCCAACGGGGAATTGGAGAGACCCAGTACTTC.

The rearrangement links TRBV3-1 (or the pseudogene TRBV3-2) to TRBJ2-7; 10 positions match TRBD2. V lost 6 bases and J lost 5; bases outside the gene matches: 10. Germline V gives CDR1 LGHDT, CDR2 YNNKEL (reference sequence). This CDR3 is built from 15 residues. In nucleotides, the CDR3 is TGTGCCAGCAGTTCCCAAGGGCTAGCGGGAGACGAGCAGTACTTC. Its protein product is CASSSQGLAGDEQYF.

The chain is built from TRBV5-6 and TRBJ1-1, with D possibly TRBD1 on 5 matching bases. CDR1 is SGHDT, CDR2 YYEEEE, per germline. The CDR3 runs to 12 residues. V was shortened by 4 bases and J by 3 bases, with 7 bases between the two germline ends. CDR3 loop: CASSPGDTEAFF. In DNA form, the CDR3 reads TGTGCCAGCAGCCCGGGGGACACTGAAGCTTTCTTT.

The rearrangement joins TRBV28 to TRBJ1-3; no firm D call. V was trimmed by 3 bases and J by 3 bases, leaving 15 bases between them. CDR1 and CDR2 (germline): MDHEN, SYDVKM. CDR3 length: 16 amino acids. The CDR3 DNA is TGTGCCAGCAGTTTTATAGGGAGTAACGTTGGAAACACCATATATTTT. Translation gives CASSFIGSNVGNTIYF.

As concerns this clone: The junction departs from germline at one end; a sequencing error may be responsible. This chain connects TRBV2 to TRBJ1-5; 7 positions agree with TRBD1. This CDR3 is 14 amino acids long. Germline CDR1 SNHLY, CDR2 FYNNEI. DNA for the CDR3: TGTGCCAGCACTGAAGGGGGCGCGGATCAGCCCCAGCATTTT. This encodes CASTEGGADQPQHF.

The chain combines TRBV19 with TRBJ1-1; tentatively, D is TRBD1 (5 bases). V lost 9 bases to trimming and J lost 9 bases, with 14 bases between them. This CDR3 spans 11 amino acids. The germline gives CDR1 LNHDA, CDR2 SQIVND (reference sequence). CDR3 sequence reads: CASRRTRQAFF. In DNA, the CDR3 is TGTGCCAGCCGCCGGACAAGGCAAGCTTTCTTT. The complete variable domain, with remaining parts taken from reference TRBV19 and TRBJ1-1, reads DGGITQSPKYLFRKEGQNVTLSCEQNLNHDAMYWYRQDPGQGLRLIYYSQIVNDFQKGDIAEGYSVSREKKESFPLTVTSAQKNPTAFYLCASRRTRQAFFGQGTRLTVV.

The rearrangement links TRBV7-3 to TRBJ2-5; no clear D gene. V lost 4 bases and J 5 bases, leaving 14 bases between the germline ends. CDR3 length equals 14 residues. Germline V gene lookup returns CDR1 SGHTA and CDR2 FQGTGA. The CDR3 DNA sequence: TGTGCCAGCAGCTCCCTTGGCAGGCTGGAGACCCAGTACTTC. Its translation: CASSSLGRLETQYF.